Listed below are T cell receptor beta chains from one sample, sequenced in a study of long-term antiretroviral therapy in people with HIV. This table comes from immunoSEQ multiplex PCR, and its TCRdb copy is limited to in-frame clones, with some not included. The table records around 25,000 clones, around 90% of them present only once. Source: unsorted PBMCs, taken around 4.5 years after starting antiretroviral therapy. The receptors derive from a man aged 25-40 years with HIV. Each CDR3 is given with its conserved first and last residue. D genes are given only for firm matches. The listing skips clone size in some rows; elsewhere it reads once, few, many or a size class.

size	V	D	J	DNA	CDR3
-	TRBV7-9	-	TRBJ1-4	TGTGCCAGCAGCTTAGATTCTCGGGGGCCCGGTGAAAAACTGTTTTTT	CASSLDSRGPGEKLFF
once	TRBV5-1	TRBD1	TRBJ2-1	TGCGCCAGCAGCTTGGTACCGGGGCCGGACAGGGGGTCCTACAATGAGCAGTTCTTC	CASSLVPGPDRGSYNEQFF
-	TRBV6-6	-	TRBJ1-1	TGTGCCAGCAGCCGGCCAAGGGGGACTGAAGCTTTCTTT	CASSRPRGTEAFF
-	TRBV5-6	TRBD1	TRBJ2-7	TGTGCCAGCAGCTCAGCACCGGGACAGTACTACGAGCAGTACTTC	CASSSAPGQYYEQYF
-	TRBV19	-	TRBJ2-2	TGTGCCAGTAGGGAGGGGTTCGCCGGGGAGCTGTTTTTT	CASREGFAGELFF
-	TRBV19	-	TRBJ2-7	TGTGCCAGTAGTAATCCTCAGGGATTGGCCTACGAGCAGTACTTC	CASSNPQGLAYEQYF
-	TRBV6-6	TRBD2	TRBJ2-1	TGTGCCAGCAGTCCCCTAGCGGGGGGGATCAATGAGCAGTTCTTC	CASSPLAGGINEQFF
-	TRBV5-4	-	TRBJ1-6	TGTGCCAGCAGCCCCCAGACTTCTAATTCACCCCTCCACTTT	CASSPQTSNSPLHF
-	TRBV15	TRBD1	TRBJ2-7	TGTGCCACCACCCCCGGGGACAGGGGGCTATACGAGCAGTACTTC	CATTPGDRGLYEQYF
-	TRBV7-2	-	TRBJ2-7	TGTGCCAGCAGCTTACGGCCGGGCCGCTACGAGCAGTACTTC	CASSLRPGRYEQYF
few	TRBV6-6	-	TRBJ2-7	TGTGCCAGCAGTTCGACTAACCTATTACCCTACGAGCAGTACTTC	CASSSTNLLPYEQYF
-	TRBV6-6	-	TRBJ1-4	TGTGCCAGCAGTTATGGGAGAGGGGGGAATGAAAAACTGTTTTTT	CASSYGRGGNEKLFF
-	TRBV7-8	-	TRBJ1-5	TGTGCCAGCAGCTTAGCGACTGTGGGGTATCAGCCCCAGCATTTT	CASSLATVGYQPQHF
-	TRBV7-7	-	TRBJ1-5	TGTGCTAGCAGCTTGGACCGGGACTGCAATCAGCCCCAGCATTTT	CASSLDRDCNQPQHF
few	TRBV10-3	-	TRBJ1-6	TGTGCCATCAGTGAGCCGACAGCCAGTTCACCCCTCCACTTT	CAISEPTASSPLHF
-	TRBV2	TRBD2	TRBJ2-1	TGTGCCAGCAGCCGAACTCCGGGACTAGCGGTAAACAATGAGCAGTTCTTC	CASSRTPGLAVNNEQFF
-	TRBV5-6	TRBD2	TRBJ2-2	TGTGCCAGCAGCTTTGGGGGGGCCGGGGAGCTGTTTTTT	CASSFGGAGELFF
-	TRBV19	TRBD1	TRBJ1-5	TGTGCCAGTAGTTGGACACACAGGGGGCCTCCCAATCAGCCCCAGCATTTT	CASSWTHRGPPNQPQHF
once	TRBV15	TRBD1	TRBJ1-2	TGTGCCACCAGCAGTGCGCCGGGACAGGGGAGTGGTGGCTACACCTTC	CATSSAPGQGSGGYTF
-	TRBV29-1	-	TRBJ2-7	TGCAGCGTTGTACCAGCGGGTTCCTACGAGCAGTACTTC	CSVVPAGSYEQYF
-	TRBV7-9	-	TRBJ1-4	TGTGCCAGCAGCTTCGAGTTTACTAATGAAAAACTGTTTTTT	CASSFEFTNEKLFF
-	TRBV19	TRBD1	TRBJ2-1	TGTGCCAGTAGCTTACAGGGGGGCTCCTACAATGAGCAGTTCTTC	CASSLQGGSYNEQFF
once	TRBV27	-	TRBJ1-2	TGTGCCAGCAGGGGTCGGGGGACCGGCTACACCTTC	CASRGRGTGYTF
once	TRBV5-1	-	TRBJ2-3	TGCGCCAGCAGCGTCACCTCCGGGGCCACAGATACGCAGTATTTT	CASSVTSGATDTQYF
once	TRBV7-2	TRBD1	TRBJ1-2	TGTGCCAGCAGCTTGTCGCCGGGACAGGGCGTCTATGGCTACACCTTC	CASSLSPGQGVYGYTF
-	TRBV11-1	-	TRBJ2-7	TGTGCCAGCAGCCGGAACAGCTACGAGCAGTACTTC	CASSRNSYEQYF
-	TRBV4-2	-	TRBJ1-5	TGTGCCAGCAGCCAAGTTCGAGACGGCAATCAGCCCCAGCATTTT	CASSQVRDGNQPQHF
-	TRBV6-1	TRBD2	TRBJ2-1	TGTGCCAGCAGTGAAGTGGGTCCGGGGGGGCTGTACAATGAGCAGTTCTTC	CASSEVGPGGLYNEQFF
-	TRBV10-3	-	TRBJ1-2	TGTGCCACTGAGCCGGGAACAGGCGTGTCTGGCTACACCTTC	CATEPGTGVSGYTF
-	TRBV6-6	TRBD1	TRBJ1-2	TGTGCCAGCAGTGATAGGGACAGTTATGGCTACACCTTC	CASSDRDSYGYTF
-	TRBV2	TRBD1	TRBJ1-2	TGTGCCAGCAGAGGACAGGGTCCATATGGCTACACCTTC	CASRGQGPYGYTF